This TCR beta chain was identified in a study of T cell responses to AZD1222 COVID-19 vaccine. Broader study findings: The reported proportion of spike-specific TCRs targeting unmutated variant regions was nearly half.

Profiled with immunoSEQ multiplex PCR; TCRdb holds only in-frame clones, not every one. The profile shows some 140,000 clones, around 90% of them singletons. The CDR3 contains 17 residues. The V end lost 1 base, the J end lost 4 bases, and 17 bases lay between the germline ends. CDR1 SGHVS and CDR2 FQNEAQ come from the germline V gene. With regard to this clone: Its antigen is unidentified.

This receptor was obtained from an adult in good health. The source was peripheral blood, collected on day 0 of AZD1222 vaccination. This chain links TRBV7-8 with TRBJ1-5; unclear D gene. The CDR3 region is CASSLVGEVADNQPQHF. The DNA for the CDR3 is TGTGCCAGCAGCTTAGTCGGTGAGGTGGCGGATAATCAGCCCCAGCATTTT.